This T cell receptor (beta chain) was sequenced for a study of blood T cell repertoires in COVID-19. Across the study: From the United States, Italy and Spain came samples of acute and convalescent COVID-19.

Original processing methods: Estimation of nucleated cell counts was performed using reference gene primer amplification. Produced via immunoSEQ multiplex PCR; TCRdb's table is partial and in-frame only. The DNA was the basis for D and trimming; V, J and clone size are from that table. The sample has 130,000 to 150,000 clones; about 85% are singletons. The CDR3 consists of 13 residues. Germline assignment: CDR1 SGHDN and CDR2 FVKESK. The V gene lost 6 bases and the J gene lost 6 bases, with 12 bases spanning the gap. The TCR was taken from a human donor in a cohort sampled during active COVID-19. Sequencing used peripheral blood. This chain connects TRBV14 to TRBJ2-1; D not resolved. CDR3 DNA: TGTGCCAGCAGTCCCCCTGCTAGCAATGAGCAGTTCTTC. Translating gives CASSPPASNEQFF.